The sample holds a few counts of the clone carrying this TCR beta chain. Its cognate antigen is unknown. The data derive from a study of blood T cells in healthy people across ages. Findings and limits, study-wide: Expanded clonotype shifts may have been confounded, as the donors had an unknown CMV status.

The germline CDR1 and CDR2 sequences are SQVTM and ANQGSEA. V shed 3 bases and J shed 6 bases, with 10 bases lying between them. This CDR3 contains 12 residues. Alongside a J-beta primer mix, a sample-barcoded 5' primer served in a second PCR lasting 7 to 11 cycles. One entry per CDR3 protein, called by TCRdb with MiXCR from the 5' RACE reads. The sample includes more than 600,000 distinct CDR3 sequences, roughly 25% of them seen just once. These data were likewise used in another study, on T cells of mothers and their children.

The clonotype was recovered from a boy aged 5-17 years in good health. This sequence joins TRBV29-1 and TRBJ2-3; D may be TRBD1 (5 bases). The sample consisted of blood. The DNA for the CDR3 is TGCAGCGTTGATCAGGACATGGATACGCAGTATTTT. Translation: CSVDQDMDTQYF.